This T cell receptor beta chain stems from a study of shared clonotypes between healthy human individuals. Naive CD8 cells, CD45RO-negative and positively selected for CCR7, excluded terminally differentiated effector memory CD45RA+ cells. TCRdb's copy holds only in-frame clones and misses some; the assay was immunoSEQ multiplex PCR. The sample contains millions of clones, about 93% of which appear only once. This CDR3 is 15 amino acids long. J lost 7 bases, V lost 5 bases, and 8 bases had no gene match. CDR1 and CDR2 from the germline V gene are SGHTA and FQGNSA. This chain uses TRBV7-2 with TRBJ2-1, with 10 positions matching TRBD2. The source material was naive CD8+ T cells from PBMCs. The clonotype originates from a young man in good health. Some clones in this sample may be carry-over from other donors' samples. This chain's CDR3 is CASSALAGVGNEQFF. DNA of the CDR3: TGTGCCAGCAGCGCTCTAGCGGGAGTGGGGAATGAGCAGTTCTTC.